This TCR beta chain emerged from a study of T-cell reconstitution after alpha-beta-depleted transplantation in children. The study's findings and limits: After one year, T-cell counts and TCRbeta diversity mostly came from new T cells. Alpha-beta T cells about two months after transplant reportedly derived from several hundred expanded graft clones.

This clonotype came up a few times. No antigen is known for it. Preparation of the TCRbeta library involved a method that used unique molecular identifiers. MiXCR, run by TCRdb on the PCR reads, gives a single entry per CDR3 protein. Of some 350,000 distinct CDR3 sequences in the sample, around 15% were seen once. The germline CDR1 and CDR2 sequences are DFQATT and SNEGSKA (reference sequence). With V trimmed by 5 bases and J by 5 bases, 5 bases remained unmatched. The CDR3 length is 14 residues. This material consisted of PBMCs, mostly from graft donor cells, taken 360 days after TCRalphabeta/CD19-depleted stem cell transplant. The gene calls are TRBV20-1 and TRBJ2-1; 11 bases align to TRBD2. This sequence originates from a male patient under 10 years old who had a stem cell transplant for acute lymphoblastic leukemia, so the T cells may come from the graft donor. DNA for the CDR3: TGCAGTGCTTGGAGACTAGCGGGGAACAATGAGCAGTTCTTC. Translated: CSAWRLAGNNEQFF.